This is a list of T cell receptor beta chains from one sample in a study of T cell responses to AZD1222 COVID-19 vaccine. TCRdb's copy holds only in-frame clones and misses some; the assay was immunoSEQ multiplex PCR. Altogether some 95,000 clones are present, 70% to 90% being singletons, with the ten largest covering roughly 6.3%. This specimen was peripheral blood, taken on day 0 of AZD1222 vaccination. These receptors came from an adult in good health. CDR3s include the opening cysteine and the closing phenylalanine or tryptophan. D genes are given only for firm matches. Clone size, where shown, is once, few, many, or a class for clones that have expanded.

v_gene	j_gene	abundance	d_gene	CDR3aa	CDR3nt
TRBV9	TRBJ1-6	few	-	CASSVQPGGYNSPLHF	TGTGCCAGCAGCGTCCAGCCTGGGGGCTATAATTCACCCCTCCACTTT
TRBV29-1	TRBJ1-2	-	TRBD1	CSVATGVYGYTF	TGCAGCGTCGCGACAGGGGTCTATGGCTACACCTTC
TRBV27	TRBJ2-6	-	-	CASSLSSGAGANVLTF	TGTGCCAGCAGTTTAAGTTCCGGGGCTGGGGCCAACGTCCTGACTTTC
TRBV6-2/TRBV6-3	TRBJ1-2	-	-	CASTPSWELGYGYTF	TGTGCCAGCACCCCGTCCTGGGAGCTTGGGTATGGCTACACCTTC
TRBV5-1	TRBJ1-6	-	-	CASSLGGANSPLHF	TGCGCCAGCAGCTTGGGAGGGGCAAATTCACCCCTCCACTTT
TRBV6-5	TRBJ2-7	-	-	CAIRGASSYEQYF	TGTGCCATCAGGGGCGCTAGCAGCTACGAGCAGTACTTC
TRBV5-5	TRBJ2-7	-	-	CASRGQWGASYEQYF	TGTGCCAGCAGGGGACAGTGGGGGGCATCCTACGAGCAGTACTTC
TRBV7-8	TRBJ2-7	-	-	CASSLAVRTHQYF	TGTGCCAGCAGCTTAGCGGTCAGGACTCACCAGTACTTC
TRBV5-6	TRBJ2-5	few	TRBD2	CASSNLASGGTQYF	TGTGCCAGCAGCAACCTCGCTAGCGGGGGAACCCAGTACTTC
TRBV7-3	TRBJ2-7	once	-	CASSPNSYEQYF	TGTGCCAGCAGCCCGAACTCCTACGAGCAGTACTTC
TRBV7-8	TRBJ2-2	few	-	CASETTRTANTGELFF	TGTGCCAGCGAGACTACCCGGACAGCAAACACCGGGGAGCTGTTTTTT
TRBV18	TRBJ2-1	-	TRBD2	CASSPPAGRVSNEQFF	TGTGCCAGCTCACCACCGGCCGGGAGGGTAAGCAATGAGCAGTTCTTC
TRBV5-5	TRBJ2-5	-	TRBD1	CASSPQGVGETQYF	TGTGCCAGCAGCCCACAGGGGGTCGGGGAGACCCAGTACTTC
TRBV12-5	TRBJ1-4	once	-	CASSGGSGHRQELFF	TGTGCTAGTTCGGGCGGGTCCGGACACCGCCAAGAACTGTTTTTT
TRBV7-9	TRBJ2-5	-	-	CASSPGGGETQYF	TGTGCCAGCAGCCCCGGAGGGGGAGAGACCCAGTACTTC
TRBV30	TRBJ2-5	-	-	CAWSVYGYQETQYF	TGTGCCTGGAGTGTCTATGGGTACCAAGAGACCCAGTACTTC
TRBV7-2	TRBJ1-6	-	-	CASSLQGNSPLHF	TGTGCCAGCAGCTTACAGGGGAATTCACCCCTCCACTTT
TRBV5-1	TRBJ2-1	-	-	CASSLQGGAGIEQFF	TGCGCCAGCAGCTTGCAAGGGGGCGCGGGGATTGAGCAGTTCTTC
TRBV24-1	TRBJ1-1	-	-	CATSDSRWNTEAFF	TGTGCCACCAGTGATTCCAGGTGGAACACTGAAGCTTTCTTT
TRBV29-1	TRBJ2-7	-	TRBD2	CSVDLASGGRYEQYF	TGCAGCGTTGATTTGGCTAGCGGGGGGCGGTACGAGCAGTACTTC
TRBV10-3	TRBJ1-6	-	-	CAITDRQNNSPLHF	TGTGCCATCACCGATAGGCAGAATAATTCACCCCTCCACTTT
TRBV11-2	TRBJ2-7	-	-	CASSLDRRTWAEQYF	TGTGCCAGCAGCTTAGATCGGAGGACGTGGGCCGAGCAGTACTTC
TRBV5-1	TRBJ2-7	few	-	CASSPGPGSTYEQYF	TGCGCCAGCAGTCCAGGACCCGGGTCTACCTACGAGCAGTACTTC
TRBV10-1	TRBJ2-7	-	-	CASKPGSYEQYF	TGCGCCAGCAAACCAGGATCCTACGAGCAGTACTTC
TRBV5-5	TRBJ1-5	-	TRBD1	CASSSQLPLTGVTQPQHF	TGTGCCAGCAGCTCCCAACTCCCTTTGACAGGGGTTACTCAGCCCCAGCATTTT
TRBV6-5	TRBJ1-4	-	-	CASNRVKAKYEKLFF	TGTGCCAGCAACAGGGTAAAGGCCAAGTATGAAAAACTGTTTTTT
TRBV13	TRBJ2-7	-	TRBD2	CASSLDHLAGGDGEQYF	TGTGCCAGCAGCTTAGATCATCTAGCGGGAGGTGACGGCGAGCAGTACTTC
TRBV2	TRBJ2-7	-	TRBD1	CASSDDRVRWGTYEQYF	TGTGCCAGCAGCGACGACAGGGTTAGGTGGGGTACCTACGAGCAGTACTTC
TRBV27	TRBJ2-3	-	TRBD2	CASSTLGLAGVWTDTQYF	TGTGCCAGCAGCACCCTAGGACTAGCGGGAGTCTGGACAGATACGCAGTATTTT
TRBV7-8	TRBJ1-1	-	-	CASSAGLANTEAFF	TGTGCCAGCAGCGCGGGACTCGCGAACACTGAAGCTTTCTTT
TRBV18	TRBJ2-3	-	-	CASSPLAGLGDTQYF	TGTGCCAGCTCACCACTCGCAGGGCTAGGAGATACGCAGTATTTT
TRBV5-1	TRBJ1-3	-	-	CASSLAGGSGNTIYF	TGCGCCAGCAGCTTGGCCGGAGGATCTGGAAACACCATATATTTT
TRBV18	TRBJ1-2	-	TRBD1	CASSGQGEDYGYTF	TGTGCCAGCTCAGGACAGGGGGAAGACTATGGCTACACCTTC
TRBV2	TRBJ2-3	-	-	CASTLLLFGGGRTDTQYF	TGTGCCAGCACCTTGCTTCTCTTCGGGGGCGGTAGGACAGATACGCAGTATTTT
TRBV10-3	TRBJ2-3	once	TRBD2	CAISGGGRRNTDTQYF	TGTGCCATCAGTGGGGGGGGGAGACGGAACACAGATACGCAGTATTTT
TRBV6-5	TRBJ2-7	once	TRBD2	CASSTSGGMTYEQYF	TGTGCCAGCAGTACTAGCGGGGGAATGACCTACGAGCAGTACTTC
TRBV7-3	TRBJ2-6	once	-	CASSLTFSASGANVLTF	TGTGCCAGCAGCTTAACTTTTTCCGCCTCTGGGGCCAACGTCCTGACTTTC
TRBV5-8	TRBJ2-7	-	-	CASSTAGTYYEQYF	TGTGCCAGCAGCACAGCCGGGACCTACTACGAGCAGTACTTC
TRBV5-4	TRBJ1-6	-	TRBD1	CASSQGQGAGSPLHF	TGTGCCAGCAGCCAGGGACAGGGGGCGGGTTCACCCCTCCACTTT
TRBV7-2	TRBJ1-2	-	TRBD1	CASSRDSNYGYTF	TGTGCCAGCAGCCGGGACAGTAACTATGGCTACACCTTC
TRBV7-2	TRBJ2-5	-	TRBD1	CASSLVGTGLKTQYF	TGTGCCAGCAGCTTAGTTGGGACAGGGTTGAAGACCCAGTACTTC
TRBV11-2	TRBJ1-5	-	TRBD1	CASSFGQGGSNQPQHF	TGTGCCAGCAGCTTCGGACAGGGCGGTAGCAATCAGCCCCAGCATTTT
TRBV2	TRBJ1-5	-	-	CASKAYSNQPQHF	TGTGCCAGCAAAGCATATAGCAATCAGCCCCAGCATTTT
TRBV6-5	TRBJ2-5	-	TRBD1	CASGPDRGRGETQYF	TGTGCCAGCGGGCCTGACAGGGGGCGGGGGGAGACCCAGTACTTC
TRBV19	TRBJ1-5	-	-	CASSGLGRQPQHF	TGTGCCAGTAGTGGTCTAGGGCGTCAGCCCCAGCATTTT
TRBV11-1	TRBJ1-4	-	TRBD1	CASSSTGEANEKLFF	TGTGCCAGCAGCTCAACAGGGGAAGCTAATGAAAAACTGTTTTTT
TRBV4-3	TRBJ2-7	-	TRBD1	CASSPGQGSYEQYF	TGCGCCAGCAGCCCAGGACAGGGCTCCTACGAGCAGTACTTC